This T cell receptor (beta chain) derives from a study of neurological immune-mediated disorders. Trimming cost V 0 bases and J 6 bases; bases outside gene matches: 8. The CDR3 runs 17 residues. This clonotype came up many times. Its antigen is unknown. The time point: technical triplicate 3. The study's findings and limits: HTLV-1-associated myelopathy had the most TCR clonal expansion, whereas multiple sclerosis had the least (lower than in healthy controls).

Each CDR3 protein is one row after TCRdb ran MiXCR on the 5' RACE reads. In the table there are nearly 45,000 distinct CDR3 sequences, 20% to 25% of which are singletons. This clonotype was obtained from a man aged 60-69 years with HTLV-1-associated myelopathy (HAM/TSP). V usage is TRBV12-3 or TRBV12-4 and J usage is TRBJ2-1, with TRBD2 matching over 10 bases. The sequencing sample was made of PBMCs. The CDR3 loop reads CASSLARASGSFNEQFF. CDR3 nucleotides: TGTGCCAGCAGTTTAGCGAGGGCTAGCGGGAGTTTCAATGAGCAGTTCTTC.